These 22 T cell receptor beta chains originate from one sample sequenced in a study of technical replicates of blood from a handful of donors. Method: immunoSEQ multiplex PCR; TCRdb's copy keeps in-frame clones and lacks some. The sample holds approximately 73,000 clones, 92% seen once. The source material was T cells isolated from PBMCs. These receptors originate from a human donor in good health.

The rearrangement links TRBV5-8 to TRBJ2-7, with TRBD2 matching over 11 bases. Germline V gene sequence: CDR1 SGHTS, CDR2 YDEGEE. The V segment lost 7 bases and the J segment 2 bases; nucleotides outside the gene matches: 14. The CDR3 spans 17 residues. The CDR3 reads CASLNGGRLAGPYEQYF. The CDR3 nucleotides read TGTGCCAGCCTAAATGGGGGGCGACTAGCGGGACCCTACGAGCAGTACTTC. Supplemented by reference TRBV5-8 and TRBJ2-7, the full variable domain reads EAGVTQSPTHLIKTRGQQATLRCSPISGHTSVYWYQQALGLGLQFLLWYDEGEERNRGNFPPRFSGRQFPNYSSELNVNALELEDSALYLCASLNGGRLAGPYEQYFGPGTRLTVT.

This clone is a singleton in its sample. V usage is TRBV19 and J usage is TRBJ1-5; maybe TRBD1 (5 bases). V lost 6 bases, J lost 0 bases, and 12 bases lay in between. Germline V gives CDR1 LNHDA, CDR2 SQIVND (reference sequence). The CDR3 sequence is 15 residues long. The CDR3 loop reads CASRRQWTSNQPQHF. The CDR3 DNA sequence: TGTGCCAGTAGAAGACAGTGGACTAGCAATCAGCCCCAGCATTTT. Drawing the rest from reference TRBV19 and TRBJ1-5, the complete variable domain is DGGITQSPKYLFRKEGQNVTLSCEQNLNHDAMYWYRQDPGQGLRLIYYSQIVNDFQKGDIAEGYSVSREKKESFPLTVTSAQKNPTAFYLCASRRQWTSNQPQHFGDGTRLSIL.

The chain recombines TRBV29-1 with TRBJ1-2; D possibly corresponds to TRBD1 (6 bases). Per the germline V gene, CDR1 is SQVTM and CDR2 is ANQGSEA. The V end lost 5 bases, the J end lost 8 bases, and 18 bases lay between the germline ends. The CDR3 has 13 amino acids. CDR3 residues: CSVWDIRTWGYTF. CDR3 nucleotide sequence: TGCAGCGTTTGGGACATTCGGACGTGGGGCTACACCTTC.

The chain carries TRBV4-1 and TRBJ1-2, with 7 bases matching TRBD1. The CDR3 sequence is 15 residues long. V shed 5 bases, J shed 2 bases, and the junction held 8 bases outside the gene matches. Germline assignment: CDR1 MGHRA and CDR2 YSYEKL. CDR3 protein: CASSGRTGENYGYTF. CDR3 sequence (DNA): TGCGCCAGCAGCGGCAGGACAGGAGAGAACTATGGCTACACCTTC.

CDR3 region: CASRRYLGPGELFF. CDR3 DNA: TGTGCCAGCAGGCGCTATTTGGGCCCCGGGGAGCTGTTTTTT. The chain combines TRBV27 with TRBJ2-2; D is undetermined. V was trimmed by 6 bases and J by 6 bases, leaving 14 bases between them. The CDR3 is made up of 14 amino acids. CDR1 is MNHEY, CDR2 SMNVEV, per germline (reference sequence).

This clone has a single count. The gene calls are TRBV6-1 and TRBJ2-7, with TRBD1 matching over 12 bases. CDR1 is MNHNS and CDR2 is SASEGT in the germline V gene. J was trimmed by 3 bases and V by 6 bases; bases with no gene match: 9. The CDR3 is made up of 16 amino acids. CDR3 sequence reads: CASSETGTGGIYEQYF. The CDR3, as DNA: TGTGCCAGCAGCGAAACGGGGACAGGGGGCATCTACGAGCAGTACTTC.

V is TRBV9 and J is TRBJ2-1, with 7 bases fitting TRBD2. The J segment lost 5 bases and the V segment lost 0 bases, leaving 5 bases of the junction unmatched. This CDR3 has 15 residues. Germline CDR1 is SGDLS and CDR2 is YYNGEE. CDR3 nucleotides: TGTGCCAGCAGCGTAGGGAGCGGGGCAAACAATGAGCAGTTCTTC. This translates into CASSVGSGANNEQFF.

The V call is TRBV7-8, the J call TRBJ2-1; 9 nucleotides align to TRBD1. CDR1 is SGHVS and CDR2 is FQNEAQ in the germline V gene. V dropped 6 bases and J dropped 1; count of bases not matched to a gene: 7. The CDR3 totals 16 residues. The CDR3 region is CASRTGTGYSYNEQFF. The CDR3 coding sequence is TGTGCCAGCAGGACCGGGACAGGGTATTCCTACAATGAGCAGTTCTTC.

The rearrangement uses TRBV5-1 and TRBJ1-5; perhaps TRBD1 as D (5 bases). V was trimmed by 0 bases and J by 7 bases, leaving 14 bases between them. CDR3 length: 15 residues. Germline V gene sequence: CDR1 SGHRS, CDR2 YFSETQ. The CDR3 sequence: CASSLDGGAGQPQHF. DNA of the CDR3: TGCGCCAGCAGCTTGGACGGAGGGGCTGGGCAGCCCCAGCATTTT.

This clone was seen a single time. V gene TRBV15 combines with J gene TRBJ2-1, with TRBD2 matching over 10 bases. The CDR3 totals 18 residues. CDR1 and CDR2 (germline): LNHNV, YYDKDF (reference sequence). Trimming took 4 bases from V and 2 from J; bases not matched to a gene: 11. CDR3 in amino acids: CATSTFSLAGETYNEQFF. For the CDR3, the DNA is TGTGCCACCAGCACTTTTTCTCTAGCGGGAGAAACCTACAATGAGCAGTTCTTC.

The chain couples TRBV19 to TRBJ2-3, with 8 bases identical to TRBD2. Unmatched junction bases numbered 5, after V lost 6 bases and J lost 0 bases. Germline values: CDR1 LNHDA, CDR2 SQIVND (reference sequence). This CDR3 region has 15 residues. CDR3: CASRTSVGSTDTQYF. CDR3 bases: TGTGCCAGTAGGACTAGCGTTGGAAGCACAGATACGCAGTATTTT.

V is TRBV27 and J is TRBJ2-2, with 7 bases lining up with TRBD1. V shed 6 bases and J 4 bases; nucleotides not matched to a gene: 8. CDR1 is MNHEY and CDR2 is SMNVEV in the germline V gene (reference sequence). The CDR3 consists of 15 residues. The CDR3 protein is CASRLGTASTGELFF. The CDR3 nucleotides read TGTGCCAGCAGACTTGGGACAGCCTCCACCGGGGAGCTGTTTTTT.

The V and J genes are TRBV29-1 and TRBJ1-2; D not certain. This CDR3 has 15 amino acids. The germline V gene encodes CDR1 SQVTM and CDR2 ANQGSEA. V was cut by 2 bases and J by 0 bases, with 13 bases left in between. The CDR3 region has the DNA TGCAGCGTTGAACTTGTGGGCAGTTCTAACTATGGCTACACCTTC. Amino acid sequence: CSVELVGSSNYGYTF.

The chain is built from TRBV29-1 and TRBJ1-4; D uncertain. Trimming stripped 4 bases from V and 6 bases from J, with 9 bases between. This CDR3 region has 12 residues. The germline V gene has CDR1 SQVTM and CDR2 ANQGSEA. CDR3 residues: CSVVGSYEKLFF. CDR3 nucleotide sequence: TGCAGCGTTGTGGGCAGTTATGAAAAACTGTTTTTT.

This clone was seen just once. This chain uses TRBV5-4 with TRBJ2-7; the D gene is possibly TRBD2 (6 bases). The CDR3 runs 13 residues. V was trimmed by 3 bases and J by 6 bases, leaving 13 bases between them. CDR1 is SGHNT and CDR2 is YYREEE in the germline V gene (reference sequence). This CDR3 is CASSSFQGGEQYF. For the CDR3, the DNA is TGTGCCAGCAGCTCGTTTCAGGGAGGCGAGCAGTACTTC.

The rearrangement links TRBV30 to TRBJ2-1; perhaps TRBD2 as D (6 bases). V lost 1 base and J lost 1, with 11 bases in between. In germline, CDR1 is GTSNPN, CDR2 SVGIG (reference sequence). The CDR3 length is 15 residues. The CDR3 DNA reads TGTGCCTGGAGTGCGGGAGTAAGGTCCTACAATGAGCAGTTCTTC. Translating it yields CAWSAGVRSYNEQFF.

The chain links TRBV6-1 to TRBJ2-7; 7 bases match TRBD1. This CDR3 contains 15 residues. Trimming removed 5 bases from V and 7 bases from J; junction bases left unmatched: 14. Germline V gives CDR1 MNHNS, CDR2 SASEGT. Here the CDR3 reads CASSPMGPGQWEQYF. The CDR3 DNA reads as TGTGCCAGCAGTCCAATGGGGCCGGGACAGTGGGAGCAGTACTTC.

The chain has TRBV7-9 and TRBJ2-6, with D tentatively TRBD2 (6 bases). CDR3 length: 14 amino acids. V was pared by 8 bases and J by 2 bases, with 10 bases between. CDR1 is SEHNR, CDR2 FQNEAQ, per germline (reference sequence). Here the CDR3 DNA reads TGTGCCAGCCACCCGGGGGCTGGGGCCAACGTCCTGACTTTC. Its translation: CASHPGAGANVLTF.

This clone was found once. The rearrangement uses TRBV6-1 and TRBJ2-7; 11 bases fit TRBD1. Losses at the gene ends were 4 bases for V and 0 bases for J; bases not matched to a gene: 2. In germline, CDR1 is MNHNS, CDR2 SASEGT. The CDR3 totals 15 residues. The CDR3 sequence is CASSAGTGGSYEQYF. In DNA, the CDR3 is TGTGCCAGCAGTGCGGGGACAGGGGGCTCCTACGAGCAGTACTTC.

V is TRBV5-1 and J is TRBJ2-7; TRBD2 agrees at 12 bases. V gave up 2 bases and J gave up 3 bases; unmatched junction bases: 6. The CDR3 runs to 16 residues. Per the germline V gene, CDR1 is SGHRS and CDR2 is YFSETQ. This CDR3 is CASSFSLAGGGYEQYF. In nucleotides, the CDR3 is TGCGCCAGCAGCTTCTCCCTAGCGGGAGGGGGCTACGAGCAGTACTTC. The variable domain in full, with the rest retrieved from reference TRBV5-1 and TRBJ2-7, is KAGVTQTPRYLIKTRGQQVTLSCSPISGHRSVSWYQQTPGQGLQFLFEYFSETQRNKGNFPGRFSGRQFSNSRSEMNVSTLELGDSALYLCASSFSLAGGGYEQYFGPGTRLTVT.

The chain links TRBV6-5 to TRBJ2-3, with D hard to call. Per the germline V gene, CDR1 is MNHEY and CDR2 is SVGAGI. Trimming took off 10 bases at V and 2 bases at J, with 13 bases between the two ends. This CDR3 contains 13 residues. The CDR3 loop is CATTRQPTDTQYF. The DNA of the CDR3 is TGTGCCACCACCAGGCAACCCACAGATACGCAGTATTTT.

The chain is built from TRBV9 and TRBJ2-1; 8 bases are shared with TRBD2. Germline-derived CDR1 and CDR2 are SGDLS and YYNGEE. The CDR3 is 15 amino acids. V shed 0 bases and J 7 bases; nucleotides not matched to a gene: 6. The CDR3 here is CASSVEAGVGNEQFF. Here the CDR3 DNA reads TGTGCCAGCAGCGTAGAAGCGGGAGTGGGTAATGAGCAGTTCTTC.